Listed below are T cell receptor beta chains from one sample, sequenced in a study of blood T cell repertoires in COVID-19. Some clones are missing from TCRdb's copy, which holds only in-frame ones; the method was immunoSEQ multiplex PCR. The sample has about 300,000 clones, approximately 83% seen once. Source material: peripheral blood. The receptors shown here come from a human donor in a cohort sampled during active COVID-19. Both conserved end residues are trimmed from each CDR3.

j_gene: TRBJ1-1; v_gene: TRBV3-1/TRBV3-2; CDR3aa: ASSQGLLVEAF
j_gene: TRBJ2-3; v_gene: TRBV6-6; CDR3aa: ASSYPGTDTQY
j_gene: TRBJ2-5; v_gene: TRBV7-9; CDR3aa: ASSPRRGPGTQY
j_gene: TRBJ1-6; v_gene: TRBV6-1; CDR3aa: ASSEAPTLH
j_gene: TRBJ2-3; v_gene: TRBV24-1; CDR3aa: ATSGGQREGPADTQY
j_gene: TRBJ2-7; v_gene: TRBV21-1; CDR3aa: ASHPGTSGTYEQY
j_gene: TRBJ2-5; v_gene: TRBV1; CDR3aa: TSSRDRVGTMGREETQY
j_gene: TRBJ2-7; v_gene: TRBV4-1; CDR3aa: ASSLPGTGIEQY
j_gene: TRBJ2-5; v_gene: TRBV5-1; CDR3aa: ASSLETSGTQY
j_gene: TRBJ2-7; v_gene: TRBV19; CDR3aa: ASTPRDSPYEQY
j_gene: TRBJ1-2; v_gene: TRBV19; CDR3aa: ASTALGTGNGYT